This T cell receptor (beta chain) emerged from a study of T cell responses to AZD1222 COVID-19 vaccine. Germline CDR1 SNHLY, CDR2 FYNNEI. The CDR3 runs to 14 residues. Losses at the gene ends were 4 bases for V and 7 bases for J; bases not matched to a gene: 6. Only in-frame clones appear in the TCRdb table, and some are missing; sequencing was by immunoSEQ multiplex PCR. Here the sample spans roughly 140,000 clones, roughly 93% being singletons. This clonotype was obtained from an adult who received the AZD1222 COVID-19 vaccine. The V gene is TRBV2, the J gene TRBJ1-2; TRBD1 matches 10 bases. Sequencing was performed on peripheral blood, taken 28 days after the second AZD1222 dose. CDR3: CASSVTRQGAGYTF. For the CDR3, the DNA is TGTGCCAGCAGTGTCACGAGACAGGGGGCTGGCTACACCTTC.